This is a list of T cell receptor beta chains from one sample in a study of CD8+ T cells in alopecia areata. Generated by immunoSEQ multiplex PCR, the TCRdb table keeps only in-frame clones and is missing some. Seen here are around 190,000 clones, more than 50% observed once, and the top ten hold 1%. Sample: CD4+ T cells sorted from blood, taken at week 24, from a patient treated with tofacitinib. These receptor sequences come from a human donor with alopecia areata. Each CDR3 is given with its conserved first and last residue. A D gene is named only where the DNA matches it firmly. Expanded clones are given a class, and other clones once, few, many or no size at all.

d_gene,j_gene,v_gene,abundance,len,CDR3nt,CDR3aa
TRBD1,TRBJ1-5,TRBV6-1,once,15,TGTGCCAGCAGCAGGGGGCTTGGATTCAATCAGCCCCAGCATTTT,CASSRGLGFNQPQHF
.,TRBJ1-5,TRBV28,few,12,TGTGCCACCCAAGGGAGAAATCAGCCCCAGCATTTT,CATQGRNQPQHF
TRBD1,TRBJ1-2,TRBV19,few,16,TGTGCCAGTAGTATGGAGACAGGGGGGCCTAACTATGGCTACACCTTC,CASSMETGGPNYGYTF
.,TRBJ1-5,TRBV9,.,13,TGTGCCAGCAGCGGGCTTCCCAATCAGCCCCAGCATTTT,CASSGLPNQPQHF
TRBD1,TRBJ1-6,TRBV30,.,13,TGTGCCTGGGCCCGGACAGGGAATTCACCCCTCCACTTT,CAWARTGNSPLHF
TRBD1,TRBJ1-2,TRBV30,.,16,TGTGCCTGGAGTAACTACCGGGACAGGGCCTTCTATGGCTACACCTTC,CAWSNYRDRAFYGYTF
.,TRBJ2-1,TRBV30,.,12,TGTGCCTGGAGTCTAGATGACAATGAGCAGTTCTTC,CAWSLDDNEQFF
.,TRBJ2-2,TRBV6-1,few,13,TGTGCCAGCAGTGAACAGGGGTTACGGGAGCTGTTTTTT,CASSEQGLRELFF
.,TRBJ1-1,TRBV29-1,.,15,TGCAGCGTTGAAGATTTTGGGGGGTTGAACACTGAAGCTTTCTTT,CSVEDFGGLNTEAFF
TRBD1,TRBJ2-3,TRBV7-9,.,15,TGTGCCAGCAGCCCTACTGGACAGGGCGCAGATACGCAGTATTTT,CASSPTGQGADTQYF
.,TRBJ1-1,TRBV30,.,14,TGTGCCTGGAGTCCCCGGGCATCGTACACTGAAGCTTTCTTT,CAWSPRASYTEAFF
.,TRBJ2-2,TRBV30,.,13,TGTGCCTGCAGTGAAGGGAGGACCGGGGAGCTGTTTTTT,CACSEGRTGELFF
.,TRBJ2-1,TRBV29-1,few,14,TGCAGCGGGCAGGTACAGGGTCTCTACAATGAGCAGTTCTTC,CSGQVQGLYNEQFF
.,TRBJ2-3,TRBV30,once,14,TGTGCCTGGAGTGACCGACTTAGGACAGATACGCAGTATTTT,CAWSDRLRTDTQYF
.,TRBJ2-2,TRBV7-9,.,15,TGTGCCAGCAGCCTAACACCAGCGAACACCGGGGAGCTGTTTTTT,CASSLTPANTGELFF
TRBD1,TRBJ2-5,TRBV27,.,16,TGTGCCAGCAGTCCCCTTTACGCCAGGGGGCAGGAGACCCAGTACTTC,CASSPLYARGQETQYF
.,TRBJ2-7,TRBV30,.,12,TGTGCCTGGGGTACAGACTTTAACGAGCAGTACTTC,CAWGTDFNEQYF
.,TRBJ1-5,TRBV19,few,15,TGTGCCAGCGAAGACGCGGGTACAGGGTTTCAGCCCCAGCATTTT,CASEDAGTGFQPQHF
TRBD1,TRBJ1-2,TRBV2,.,15,TGTGCCAGCACCGAGTTGGGACAGATAAACTATGGCTACACCTTC,CASTELGQINYGYTF
.,TRBJ1-1,TRBV5-1,.,15,TGCGCCAGCAGCCCCTGGGGGGGTCCGAACACTGAAGCTTTCTTT,CASSPWGGPNTEAFF
TRBD1,TRBJ1-2,TRBV5-1,.,12,TGCGCCAGCAGCTGGACAGGGAATGGCTACACCTTC,CASSWTGNGYTF
.,TRBJ2-3,TRBV5-1,.,14,TGCGCCAGCAGCTTAAGGGGGGACACAGATACGCAGTATTTT,CASSLRGDTDTQYF